The present TCR beta chain was sequenced within a study of glioma-infiltrating T cells. Study-wide results and limits: Tissue and blood shared very few CDR3 sequences. Non-neoplastic patients had below-expected tissue-blood divergence, while all gliomas exceeded expectation.

Using RNA template, CDR3s of TCR alpha and beta were amplified with iRepertoire arm-PCR. Input was about 85-450 ng of tissue mRNA or PBMC total RNA. TCRdb re-analysed the multiplex PCR reads in MiXCR, keeping a single row per CDR3 protein. The sample yields roughly 190,000 distinct CDR3 sequences, around 30% seen once. The CDR3 runs 14 residues. Between the trimmed V and J ends, which lost 5 bases and 4 bases, there was a span of 15 bases. Germline V CDR1 and CDR2: LGHDT, YNNKEL (reference sequence). For this clonotype: No antigen is known for it.

Sample: glioma tissue, nonneoplastic brain tissue, or PBMCs (not recorded which). This chain links TRBV3-1 with TRBJ2-7, with D perhaps matching TRBD2 (6 bases). This sequence originates from a human donor with low-grade glioma or glioblastoma, undergoing nonglioma brain surgery, or in good health (not recorded which). DNA of the CDR3: TGTGCCAGCAGCGAGACTAGAGGAGATTACGAGCAGTACTTC. The encoded protein is CASSETRGDYEQYF.